This TCR beta chain was captured in a study of cytomegalovirus exposure and HLA in healthy donors. Regarding this clone: Its antigen remains unknown.

PCR employed 60 Vbeta and 13 Jbeta primers. Only in-frame clones appear in the TCRdb table, and some are missing; sequencing was by immunoSEQ multiplex PCR. The sample has more than 100,000 clones, under 75% seen once. Study results and limitations: Earlier analysis yielded a pattern in which most TCR beta V segments were productive about 90% or about 30% of the time.

The germline gives CDR1 SGHRS, CDR2 YFSETQ. Trimming cost V 4 bases and J 4 bases; bases outside gene matches: 9. The CDR3 runs 16 residues. The sample comprised PBMCs. This rearrangement joins TRBV5-1 to TRBJ2-3, with 10 bases matching TRBD2. The sequence came from a middle-aged woman in good health and CMV-seronegative. The CDR3 here is CASSPSLAGGADTQYF. CDR3 bases: TGCGCCAGCAGCCCCTCATTAGCGGGGGGTGCAGATACGCAGTATTTT. Using reference TRBV5-1 and TRBJ2-3 for the parts outside the CDR3, the full variable domain is KAGVTQTPRYLIKTRGQQVTLSCSPISGHRSVSWYQQTPGQGLQFLFEYFSETQRNKGNFPGRFSGRQFSNSRSEMNVSTLELGDSALYLCASSPSLAGGADTQYFGPGTRLTVL.